Listed here is a single T cell receptor (beta chain). This sample is part of a study of shared clonotypes between healthy human individuals. Negatively enriched CD4+ T cells were divided by CD45RA into naive and memory. This CDR3 has 15 residues. The V gene end was trimmed by 4 bases and the J gene end by 6 bases; junction bases not matched to a gene: 9. CDR1 and CDR2 from the germline V gene are KGHSH and LQKENI. Data came from immunoSEQ multiplex PCR; TCRdb stores just in-frame clones and leaves some out. The top ten hold about 0.36% of the sample, which has some 2,500,000 clones, around 90% seen once.

The gene calls are TRBV18 and TRBJ2-7, with 10 bases that match TRBD1. The sequence derives from a man aged 18 to 30 in good health. Some clones in this sample may be carry-over from other donors' samples. The sample consisted of naive CD4+ T cells from PBMCs. Subset described: CD45RA+ positively selected. CDR3 nucleotide sequence: TGTGCCAGCTCACGGGGGGACAGGGGTCTCGGCGAGCAGTACTTC. It translates to CASSRGDRGLGEQYF.